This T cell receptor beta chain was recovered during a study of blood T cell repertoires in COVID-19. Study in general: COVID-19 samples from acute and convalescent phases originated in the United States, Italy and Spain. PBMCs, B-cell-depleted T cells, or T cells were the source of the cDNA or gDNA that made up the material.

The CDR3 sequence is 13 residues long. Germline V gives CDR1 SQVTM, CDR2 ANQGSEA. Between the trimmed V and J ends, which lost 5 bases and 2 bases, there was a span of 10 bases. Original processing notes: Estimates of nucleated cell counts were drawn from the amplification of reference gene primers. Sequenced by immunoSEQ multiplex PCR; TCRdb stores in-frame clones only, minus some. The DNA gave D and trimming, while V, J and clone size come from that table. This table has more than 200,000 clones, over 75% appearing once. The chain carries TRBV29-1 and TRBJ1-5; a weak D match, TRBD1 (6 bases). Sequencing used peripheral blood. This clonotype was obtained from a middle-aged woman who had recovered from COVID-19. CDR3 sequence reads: CSVQGMGNQPQHF. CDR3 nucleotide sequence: TGCAGCGTTCAGGGGATGGGCAATCAGCCCCAGCATTTT.